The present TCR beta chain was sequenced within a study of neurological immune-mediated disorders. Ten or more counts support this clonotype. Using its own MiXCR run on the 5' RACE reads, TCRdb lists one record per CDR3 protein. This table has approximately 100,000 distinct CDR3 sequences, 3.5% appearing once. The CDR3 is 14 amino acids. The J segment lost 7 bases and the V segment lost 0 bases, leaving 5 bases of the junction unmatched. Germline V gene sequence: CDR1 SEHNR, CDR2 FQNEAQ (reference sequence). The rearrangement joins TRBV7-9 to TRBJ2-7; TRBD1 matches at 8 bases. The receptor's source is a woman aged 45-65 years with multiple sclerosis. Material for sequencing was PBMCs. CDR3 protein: CASSLADRQGEQYF. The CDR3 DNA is TGTGCCAGCAGCTTAGCGGATAGACAGGGGGAGCAGTACTTC.